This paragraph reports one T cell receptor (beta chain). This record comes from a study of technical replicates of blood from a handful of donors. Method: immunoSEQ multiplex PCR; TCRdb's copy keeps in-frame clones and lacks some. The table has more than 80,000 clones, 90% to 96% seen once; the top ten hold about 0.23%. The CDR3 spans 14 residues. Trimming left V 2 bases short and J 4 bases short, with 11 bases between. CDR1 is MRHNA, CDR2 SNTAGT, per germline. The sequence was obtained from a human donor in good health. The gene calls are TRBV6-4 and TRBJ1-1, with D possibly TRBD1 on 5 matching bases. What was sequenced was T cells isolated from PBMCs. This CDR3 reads CASSDTGLGTEAFF. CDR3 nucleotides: TGTGCCAGCAGTGACACAGGTTTGGGCACTGAAGCTTTCTTT.